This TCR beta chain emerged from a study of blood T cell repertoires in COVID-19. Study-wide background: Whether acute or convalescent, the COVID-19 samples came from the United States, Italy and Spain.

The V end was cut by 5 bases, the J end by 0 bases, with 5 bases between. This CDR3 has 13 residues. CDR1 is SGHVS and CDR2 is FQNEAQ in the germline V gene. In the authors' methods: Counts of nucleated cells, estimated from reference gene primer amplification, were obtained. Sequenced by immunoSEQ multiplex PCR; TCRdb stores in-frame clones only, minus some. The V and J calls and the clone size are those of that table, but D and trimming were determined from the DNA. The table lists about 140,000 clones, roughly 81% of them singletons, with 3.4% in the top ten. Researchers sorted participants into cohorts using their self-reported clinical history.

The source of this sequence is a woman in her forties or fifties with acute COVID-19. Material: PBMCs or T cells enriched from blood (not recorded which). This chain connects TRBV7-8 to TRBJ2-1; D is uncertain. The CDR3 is CASSLSSYNEQFF. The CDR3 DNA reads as TGTGCCAGCAGCCTGAGCTCCTACAATGAGCAGTTCTTC.